One sample yielded the 5 T cell receptor beta chains listed below, sequenced in a study of PD-1 blockade in classical Hodgkin lymphoma. Time point of the sample: cycle 4 day 1 (C4D1), after five to seven weeks of nivolumab. No patient escaped relapse after autologous stem cell transplantation, and brentuximab vedotin exposure varied. Clones were read by immunoSEQ multiplex PCR, and TCRdb kept only the in-frame ones, dropping some. The sample records approximately 20,000 clones, 80% being singletons. The material sequenced was peripheral blood mononuclear cells (PBMCs), taken before the fourth cycle of nivolumab. Receptors originate from a human donor with classical Hodgkin lymphoma.

This clone appeared a single time. V usage is TRBV5-6 and J usage is TRBJ1-6; tentative D call: TRBD1 (5 bases). The CDR3 is 16 amino acids. The V gene's germline CDR1 is SGHDT and CDR2 YYEEEE. Deletions cut 2 bases from V and 5 bases from J, with 14 bases between. Written as DNA, the CDR3 is TGTGCCAGCAGCTTACGACGACAGAACAATAATTCACCCCTCCACTTT. It yields the protein CASSLRRQNNNSPLHF.

This sequence joins TRBV19 and TRBJ2-2; D tentatively reads TRBD1 or TRBD2 (6 bases each). This CDR3 is built from 16 residues. V shed 7 bases and J shed 6 bases, with 21 bases lying between them. The germline CDR1 and CDR2 sequences are LNHDA and SQIVND (reference sequence). This CDR3 reads CASTRGASVYSGELFF. The CDR3 nucleotides read TGTGCCAGTACAAGGGGGGCTAGCGTATACTCCGGGGAGCTGTTTTTT.

This clone has a handful of counts. The J gene is TRBJ1-1, the V gene TRBV19; 10 nucleotides line up with TRBD1. With 11 bases clipped from V and 5 bases from J, the junction kept 8 bases outside the gene matches. CDR1 LNHDA and CDR2 SQIVND come from the germline V gene (reference sequence). The CDR3 has 13 amino acids. CDR3 DNA: TGTGCCTCCCGGACAGGGGGAAGGACTGAAGCTTTCTTT. Encoded protein: CASRTGGRTEAFF.

In regard to this clone: A read error may produce the germline difference seen at one junction end. V is TRBV4-3 and J is TRBJ1-1; perhaps TRBD1 as D (5 bases). The germline V gene has CDR1 LGHNA and CDR2 YSLEER. The CDR3 consists of 16 residues. The CDR3 sequence is CASTQGLSGANTEAFF. The CDR3 bases are TGCGCCAGCACCCAAGGTCTTTCCGGGGCGAACACTGAAGCTTTCTTT.

This clone appeared a single time. The rearrangement uses TRBV19 and TRBJ2-1, with 9 bases fitting TRBD2. The CDR3 is 15 amino acids. Per germline, CDR1 LNHDA and CDR2 SQIVND (reference sequence). V shed 5 bases, J shed 6 bases, and the junction held 8 bases outside the gene matches. The CDR3 nucleotides are TGTGCCAGTAGTTCCCGGACTAGCGCACTCAATGAGCAGTTCTTC. The encoded protein is CASSSRTSALNEQFF. The full variable domain, completed using reference TRBV19 and TRBJ2-1, is DGGITQSPKYLFRKEGQNVTLSCEQNLNHDAMYWYRQDPGQGLRLIYYSQIVNDFQKGDIAEGYSVSREKKESFPLTVTSAQKNPTAFYLCASSSRTSALNEQFFGPGTRLTVL.